This T cell receptor (beta chain) was obtained from a study of cytotoxic CD8 clonotypes in ibrutinib-treated CLL (dated by TCRdb to the early 2020s). In terms of the full investigation: The cohort was composed of 10 to 11 relapsed/refractory and around 15 treatment-naive patients; IGHV unmutated status was identified in approximately 18 patients. Samples averaged approximately 260,000 productive templates and tens of thousands of productive rearrangements. Longitudinal samples were available for about 30% of the 86 trial participants. Every sample from remission and from progressive disease was obtained while the patients were still on ibrutinib. Cryopreserved peripheral blood mononuclear cells were obtained prior to treatment, at the time of response, and at either disease progression or sustained remission. Response samples were taken after a median of approximately a year on treatment, ranging from roughly 6 to 36 months. Responses were partial in some 24 patients and complete in 2; after median 68 months follow-up, about 14 stayed in remission and about twelve progressed. The paper as a whole reports these results and caveats: At ibrutinib response clonality went up, during sustained remission it held steady, and at progression it dropped back toward baseline. Baseline clonality was found to be higher than that of age-matched healthy donors and was strongly correlated with circulating CD8+ T-cell counts. Public clonotypes were rare and either contracted or stayed stable during treatment, and the rise in clonality at ibrutinib response reflected the expansion of private clonotypes. Sampling times were not matched between patients in sustained remission and patients whose disease was progressing, and lymph node repertoires were not examined.

The label giving this sample's time point can be read as: progressive disease on ibrutinib. For TCR beta library preparation, approximately 1.9 micrograms of genomic DNA was extracted from cryopreserved PBMCs. High-throughput TCR beta sequencing was performed on longitudinal blood samples from CLL patients receiving ibrutinib monotherapy. Patients were enrolled in a phase 2 open-label single-center ibrutinib monotherapy trial. This clone has only one observation. The antigen it recognizes is unknown. Base qualities are missing; no much larger clone stands one base away. Each clonotype received, on average, around 10x coverage in deep resolution sequencing performed on a MiSeq, where the target depth lay between 1 in 1 million and 1 in 200,000 T cells. TCR beta libraries were generated with the immunoSEQ hsTCRB Kit. As for the original processing: The data were analyzed with ImmunoSEQ Analyzer and ImmunoSEQ Data Assistant, and V, D and J gene assignments followed IMGT definitions. Clonality, which ranges from 0 to 1, was calculated as one minus the normalized Shannon entropy of productive rearrangement frequencies. Only overrepresented clonotypes making up at least 0.05% of each patient's repertoire were included in the public clonotype analysis. Some twelve repertoires from age-matched healthy donors, obtained from immuneACCESS, served as clonality controls. This immuneACCESS table, as held by TCRdb, lists in-frame sequences with V and J called but not all clones. Of the missing ones, under half trace to an unresolved V gene in checked studies; the others have no known cause. V, J and clone size are those of that table, while D and trimming were read from the DNA. The sample yields about 40,000 clones; roughly 70% were counted once. The ten largest make up roughly a tenth of the sample.

This material consisted of PBMCs, taken at disease progression, from a patient treated with ibrutinib. The receptor comes from a human donor with chronic lymphocytic leukemia.

DNA sequence: TGTGCCAGCAGCTTGGGAGTATCCTACGAGCAGTACTTC. The encoded protein is CASSLGVSYEQYF. The chain uses TRBV11-2 and TRBJ2-7, with a weak D call of TRBD2 (5 bases match). Including cysteine and phenylalanine, the CDR3 has 13 amino acids. Only the CDR3 DNA is retained, 39 bases long and in frame from the first base. A distance of 7 bases separates the germline ends of V and J, which lose 3 bases and 1 base respectively. Per the germline V gene, SGHAT is the CDR1 and FQNNGV is the CDR2.